This entry features one T cell receptor beta chain sequence. What it binds is not known. The PCR was carried out with 60 Vbeta primers and 13 Jbeta primers. The data were produced by immunoSEQ multiplex PCR, yet TCRdb's version contains in-frame clones alone and is incomplete. Of some 130,000 clones listed, around four fifths were seen once; the top ten hold approximately 7.2%. The entry originates in a study of cytomegalovirus exposure and HLA in healthy donors. Overall study: For the approximately 410 genotyped donors, approximately 82% fell within the Caucasian-associated ancestry cluster. Whole-study findings and limits: Among TCR beta chains of equal frequency, HLA-associated ones were more clonally expanded in a later analysis. Analysis was carried out at a later point, and it linked a missense DCLRE1C variant to TCR beta V- and J-gene trimming. Some highly shared sequence variants likely arose as a pipeline artifact.

In germline, CDR1 is SGHKS, CDR2 YYEKEE (reference sequence). This CDR3 contains 12 residues. V dropped 2 bases and J dropped 9 bases, with 9 bases sitting between them. The V call is TRBV5-5, the J call TRBJ2-4; maybe TRBD1 (5 bases). The receptor was isolated from a male donor in good health and CMV-seronegative. The sample comprised PBMCs. For the CDR3, the DNA is TGTGCCAGCAGCTTTCAGGGTCCCATTCAGTACTTC. Translation gives CASSFQGPIQYF.